These 23 T cell receptor beta chains were all obtained from the same sample, sequenced in a study of molecular identifiers for immune sequencing clone quantification. TCRdb re-called the PCR reads through MiXCR, storing one row per CDR3 protein. The sample lists some 320,000 distinct CDR3 sequences, roughly 23% occurring once. The specimen sequenced was naive CD8+ T cells from blood, with Jurkat cell RNA spiked in. Subset meaning: FACS-sorted CD8+CD4-CCR7+CD45RA+ naive T cells. These receptors were collected from a human donor in good health. Some libraries in this study had Jurkat cell RNA spiked in.

There are a few counts of this clonotype. The V and J genes are TRBV20-1 and TRBJ1-1; D is perhaps TRBD1 (5 bases). Germline V gene data show CDR1 as DFQATT and CDR2 as SNEGSKA (reference sequence). The CDR3 extends over 13 amino acids. V was shortened by 4 bases and J by 4 bases, with 13 bases between the two germline ends. The CDR3 is CSATLGGTTEAFF. The CDR3 nucleotides are TGCAGTGCTACTCTTGGGGGTACCACTGAAGCTTTCTTT.

This clonotype was seen at least ten times. The CDR3 coding sequence is TGCAGCGTAGAATACACCGGGGAGCTGTTTTTT. Encoded protein: CSVEYTGELFF. V and J are TRBV29-1 and TRBJ2-2; D gene uncertain. Trimming took 6 bases from V and 3 from J, leaving 5 bases between them. Germline-derived CDR1 and CDR2 are SQVTM and ANQGSEA. This CDR3 comprises 11 residues.

This clonotype has at least ten counts. The V gene is TRBV27, the J gene TRBJ1-6; D is possibly TRBD1 (6 bases). The CDR3 totals 17 residues. V was pared by 4 bases and J by 4 bases, with 17 bases between. From germline, CDR1 is MNHEY and CDR2 SMNVEV (reference sequence). The CDR3 DNA sequence: TGTGCCAGCAGTTCTTCCGGGGGGGGGCCTTATAATTCACCCCTCCACTTT. Encoded protein: CASSSSGGGPYNSPLHF.

Ten or more counts support this clonotype. V usage is TRBV30 and J usage is TRBJ2-1, with D perhaps TRBD1 (6 bases). Trimming took off 1 base at V and 3 bases at J, with 13 bases between the two ends. The CDR3 spans 15 residues. The germline CDR1 and CDR2 sequences are GTSNPN and SVGIG (reference sequence). CDR3 protein: CAWSANRELYNEQFF. The CDR3 DNA is TGTGCCTGGAGTGCGAACAGGGAACTCTACAATGAGCAGTTCTTC.

The CDR3 nucleotides read TGTGCCAGCAGTGAGCAGGAGGACTACGAGCAGTACTTC. This gives the protein CASSEQEDYEQYF. The rearrangement joins TRBV25-1 to TRBJ2-7; a possible D gene is TRBD2 (5 bases). Germline CDR1 is MGHDK and CDR2 is SYGVNS. Deletions cut 3 bases from V and 3 bases from J, with 9 bases between. This CDR3 region has 13 residues.

Ten or more counts support this clonotype. The chain combines TRBV4-1 with TRBJ2-4; TRBD1 matches at 7 bases. The junction had 4 bases not matched to a gene; V was cut back by 5 bases and J by 0 bases. This CDR3 is 15 amino acids long. Germline V gene data show CDR1 as MGHRA and CDR2 as YSYEKL. The CDR3: CASSFDRVAKNIQYF. CDR3 bases: TGCGCCAGCAGCTTCGACAGGGTAGCCAAAAACATTCAGTACTTC.

Many counts were recorded for this clonotype. CDR3 sequence reads: CASSYGGGNTEAFF. CDR3 nucleotide sequence: TGTGCCAGCAGTTATGGGGGGGGGAACACTGAAGCTTTCTTT. V is TRBV6-5 and J is TRBJ1-1; a weak D match, TRBD1 (5 bases). In germline, CDR1 is MNHEY, CDR2 SVGAGI. CDR3 length: 14 residues. Trimming left V 3 bases short and J 1 base short, with 9 bases between.

A few counts support this clonotype. The V and J genes are TRBV5-1 and TRBJ2-7; D assignment may be TRBD1 or TRBD2 (5 bases each). Germline assignment: CDR1 SGHRS and CDR2 YFSETQ. V was trimmed by 4 bases and J by 3 bases, leaving 11 bases between them. The CDR3 length is 13 residues. CDR3 nucleotide sequence: TGCGCCAGCAGCCTAGGGACGCTCTACGAGCAGTACTTC. Its protein is CASSLGTLYEQYF.

Ten or more counts support this clonotype. The V call is TRBV7-9, the J call TRBJ1-3; D is unclear. This CDR3 region has 15 residues. Trimming took 3 bases from V and 0 from J, leaving 9 bases between them. Germline CDR1 reads SEHNR; CDR2 reads FQNEAQ (reference sequence). The CDR3 region is CASSFVGSSGNTIYF. The DNA for the CDR3 is TGTGCCAGCAGCTTTGTAGGGAGCTCTGGAAACACCATATATTTT.

This clonotype was counted ten times or more. The V call is TRBV7-9, the J call TRBJ1-1; TRBD1 is a possible D gene (5 bases). In germline, CDR1 is SEHNR, CDR2 FQNEAQ (reference sequence). V dropped 3 bases and J dropped 5 bases, with 16 bases sitting between them. The CDR3 contains 15 residues. In nucleotides, the CDR3 is TGTGCCAGCAGCTTTGGAGGGGCCCCGGGGACTGAAGCTTTCTTT. Translated, it gives CASSFGGAPGTEAFF.

Many counts were recorded for this clonotype. This rearrangement joins TRBV6-2 or TRBV6-3 to TRBJ1-5; D may be TRBD1 (6 bases). CDR3 length equals 15 residues. The germline gives CDR1 MNHEY, CDR2 SVGEGT. Trimming took 3 bases from V and 2 from J, leaving 11 bases between them. CDR3 in DNA: TGTGCCAGCAGTTATATGGGGGCAGGCAATCAGCCCCAGCATTTT. Protein product: CASSYMGAGNQPQHF.

On this clonotype itself: One base away lies a much larger clone, so this may be a sequencing read error. The CDR3 protein is CASSYGGSGQYF. As DNA, the CDR3 is TGTGCCAGCAGCTATGGGGGGTCCGGGCAGTACTTC. The V and J genes are TRBV9 and TRBJ2-7, with D maybe TRBD2 (6 bases). V was pared by 4 bases and J by 9 bases, with 14 bases between. Germline CDR1 reads SGDLS; CDR2 reads YYNGEE. The CDR3 totals 12 residues.

On this clonotype itself: A much larger clone differs by one base, so this may be a read error. This CDR3 fails to terminate in the conserved phenylalanine or tryptophan, so it likely reflects a read error. V and J are TRBV20-1 and TRBJ1-2, with a possible D match to TRBD1 (5 bases). The CDR3 has 14 residues. Trimming removed 4 bases at V and 0 bases at J, with 12 bases between. Per germline, CDR1 DFQATT and CDR2 SNEGSKA (reference sequence). The CDR3 bases are TGCAGTGCTATGGACACCCAGGCTAACTATGGCTACACCATC. Amino acids: CSAMDTQANYGYTI.

This clonotype was detected a few times. The J gene is TRBJ2-7, the V gene TRBV20-1, with 14 bases lining up with TRBD2. The CDR3 covers 17 residues. CDR1 is DFQATT, CDR2 SNEGSKA, per germline (reference sequence). Trimming at V came to 2 bases and at J to 3 bases, leaving 9 bases not matched to a gene. The CDR3 DNA sequence: TGCAGTGCTAGACCCACGGGACTAGCGGGAGTTTTCTACGAGCAGTACTTC. It is translated as CSARPTGLAGVFYEQYF.

V gene TRBV11-2 combines with J gene TRBJ2-3, with D perhaps assigned TRBD1 or TRBD2 (6 bases each). V shed 5 bases and J shed 3 bases, with 15 bases lying between them. The CDR3 covers 15 residues. CDR1 is SGHAT and CDR2 is FQNNGV in the germline V gene. CDR3 loop: CASSKEGVATDTQYF. The CDR3 nucleotides read TGTGCCAGCAGCAAGGAGGGGGTTGCAACAGATACGCAGTATTTT.

This clonotype came up many times. This chain connects TRBV28 to TRBJ2-7, with D unclear. With 3 bases removed from V and 6 bases from J, the gap between germline ends came to 12 bases. There are 13 residues in the CDR3. Germline V CDR1 and CDR2: MDHEN, SYDVKM. CDR3 in amino acids: CASSLLLALEQYF. The CDR3 region has the DNA TGTGCCAGCAGTTTGTTGCTCGCCCTCGAGCAGTACTTC.

A remark on this clonotype: Just one base apart from a much larger clone, this may be a read error. The rearrangement joins TRBV7-6 to TRBJ2-3, with 8 bases identical to TRBD1. CDR1 and CDR2 (germline): SGHVS, FNYEAQ. The CDR3 extends over 14 amino acids. The CDR3 is CAGSQYRGSDTQYF. In DNA form, the CDR3 reads TGTGCCGGCAGCCAATACAGGGGGTCAGATACGCAGTATTTT. The full variable domain, completed using reference TRBV7-6 and TRBJ2-3, is GAGVSQSPRYKVTKRGQDVALRCDPISGHVSLYWYRQALGQGPEFLTYFNYEAQQDKSGLPNDRFSAERPEGSISTLTIQRTEQRDSAMYRCAGSQYRGSDTQYFGPGTRLTVL.

This clonotype has ten or more counts. This chain uses TRBV7-6 with TRBJ2-3, with a weak D call TRBD2 (5 bases). Germline V gene data show CDR1 as SGHVS and CDR2 as FNYEAQ. The ends were cut back, 0 bases at V and 3 bases at J, with 13 bases in the middle. This CDR3 region has 16 residues. CDR3 bases: TGTGCCAGCAGCTTAGCGGTCGGGATCCTTACAGATACGCAGTATTTT. Its translation: CASSLAVGILTDTQYF.

This clonotype was picked up many times. The CDR3 reads CASSQGKVGFLNTEAFF. The CDR3 DNA reads TGCGCCAGCAGCCAAGGAAAAGTTGGCTTCCTGAACACTGAAGCTTTCTTT. The chain joins TRBV4-3 to TRBJ1-1; D remains unclear. Trimming shortened V by 1 base and J by 0 bases, and 15 bases separated the two germline ends. The CDR3 spans 17 residues. Germline V gene lookup returns CDR1 LGHNA and CDR2 YSLEER.

This clonotype turned up a few times. The gene calls are TRBV6-2 or TRBV6-3 and TRBJ2-3, with D possibly called TRBD1 or TRBD2 (5 bases each). V lost 2 bases and J lost 0, with 9 bases in between. The CDR3 length is 15 residues. The V gene's germline CDR1 is MNHEY and CDR2 SVGEGT. CDR3 amino acids: CASSYRDRSTDTQYF. CDR3 nucleotides: TGTGCCAGCAGTTACAGGGACCGGAGCACAGATACGCAGTATTTT.

This clonotype was seen at least ten times. The CDR3 loop is CASSLGDGVLTEAFF. CDR3 nucleotide sequence: TGTGCCAGCAGCTTAGGGGACGGAGTTCTCACTGAAGCTTTCTTT. The rearrangement joins TRBV11-1 to TRBJ1-1; TRBD1 might be the D (5 bases). This CDR3 contains 15 residues. Germline V CDR1 and CDR2: SGHAT, FQDESV (reference sequence). V dropped 1 base and J dropped 4 bases, with 13 bases sitting between them.

This clonotype was observed a handful of times. The chain recombines TRBV25-1 with TRBJ2-5; D not resolved. CDR3 length: 14 amino acids. V lost 2 bases to trimming and J lost 5 bases, with 12 bases between them. Germline lookup yields CDR1 MGHDK and CDR2 SYGVNS. This CDR3 reads CASSEGEWTETQYF. In nucleotides, the CDR3 is TGTGCCAGCAGTGAAGGAGAATGGACGGAGACCCAGTACTTC.

The table lists this clonotype with many counts. This rearrangement joins TRBV24-1 to TRBJ2-1; D unresolved. The CDR3 loop spans 13 amino acids. The germline V gene encodes CDR1 KGHDR and CDR2 SFDVKD. Trimming stripped 6 bases from V and 4 bases from J, with 9 bases between. The chain's CDR3 is CATSLVGYNEQFF. CDR3 coding DNA: TGTGCCACCAGTCTGGTCGGGTACAATGAGCAGTTCTTC.